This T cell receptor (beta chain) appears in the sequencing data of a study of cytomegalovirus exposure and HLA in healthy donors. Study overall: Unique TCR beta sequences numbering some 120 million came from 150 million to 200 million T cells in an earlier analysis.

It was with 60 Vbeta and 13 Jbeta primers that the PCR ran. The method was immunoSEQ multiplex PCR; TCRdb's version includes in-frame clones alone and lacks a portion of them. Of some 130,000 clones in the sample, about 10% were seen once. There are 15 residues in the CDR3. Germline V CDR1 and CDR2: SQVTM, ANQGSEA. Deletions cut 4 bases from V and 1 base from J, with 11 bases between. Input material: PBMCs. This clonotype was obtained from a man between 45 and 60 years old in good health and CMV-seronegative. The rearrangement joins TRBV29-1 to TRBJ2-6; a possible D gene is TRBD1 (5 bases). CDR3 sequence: CSVGSRGSGANVLTF. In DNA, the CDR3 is TGCAGCGTTGGGTCTAGGGGATCTGGGGCCAACGTCCTGACTTTC. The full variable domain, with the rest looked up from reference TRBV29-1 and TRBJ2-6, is SAVISQKPSRDICQRGTSLTIQCQVDSQVTMMFWYRQQPGQSLTLIATANQGSEATYESGFVIDKFPISRPNLTFSTLTVSNMSPEDSSIYLCSVGSRGSGANVLTFGAGSRLTVL.